A single sample gave rise to the 6 T cell receptor beta chains below, sequenced in a study of blood T cell repertoires in COVID-19. Measured with immunoSEQ multiplex PCR; TCRdb has only the in-frame clones, and not every one. Of approximately 120,000 clones listed, about 94% are singletons. Sample: peripheral blood. Receptors originate from a man aged 50 or older with COVID-19, enrolled during active disease.

The chain combines TRBV18 with TRBJ2-1, with 9 bases fitting TRBD2. The CDR3 is made up of 14 amino acids. The junction had 4 bases not matched to a gene; V was cut back by 2 bases and J by 8 bases. Germline CDR1 KGHSH, CDR2 LQKENI. Here the CDR3 reads CASSPGAGGDEQFF. The CDR3 coding sequence is TGTGCCAGCTCACCAGGAGCGGGAGGCGATGAGCAGTTCTTC.

This sequence joins TRBV7-2 and TRBJ1-2; TRBD1 aligns across 8 bases. The CDR3 runs to 16 residues. Germline lookup yields CDR1 SGHTA and CDR2 FQGNSA. V was clipped by 2 bases and J by 1 base; unmatched bases: 6. CDR3 region: CASSLFAGGDNYGYTF. CDR3 DNA sequence: TGTGCCAGCAGCTTATTTGCAGGGGGCGATAACTATGGCTACACCTTC.

This clone was seen a few times. The chain uses TRBV3-1 (or the pseudogene TRBV3-2) and TRBJ1-6; a possible D gene is TRBD1 (6 bases). The CDR3 is made up of 17 amino acids. The V end was cut by 2 bases, the J end by 9 bases, with 20 bases between. The germline V gene has CDR1 LGHDT and CDR2 YNNKEL (reference sequence). The CDR3 nucleotides are TGTGCCAGCAGCCAACAGTCTGGGGGGGCGCGGGGTTCACCCCTCCACTTT. This translates into CASSQQSGGARGSPLHF.

This clone was counted only a few times. The rearrangement links TRBV2 to TRBJ2-1; D perhaps matches TRBD2 (6 bases). Trimming shortened V by 4 bases and J by 1 base, and 11 bases separated the two germline ends. The CDR3 spans 15 residues. Germline V CDR1 and CDR2: SNHLY, FYNNEI. DNA for the CDR3: TGTGCCAGCAGTGGCTGGGGGAGGTCCTACAATGAGCAGTTCTTC. Encoded protein: CASSGWGRSYNEQFF.

The V and J genes are TRBV16 and TRBJ2-1; TRBD1 agrees at 9 bases. CDR1 and CDR2 (germline): KGHSY, FQNENV. This CDR3 region has 16 residues. Unmatched junction bases numbered 4, after V lost 0 bases and J lost 4 bases. CDR3 DNA: TGTGCCAGCAGCCAATCTGAACAGGGGGCTTACAATGAGCAGTTCTTC. Amino acid sequence: CASSQSEQGAYNEQFF. The full variable domain, in which reference TRBV16 and TRBJ2-1 provide the parts outside the CDR3, is GEEVAQTPKHLVRGEGQKAKLYCAPIKGHSYVFWYQQVLKNEFKFLISFQNENVFDETGMPKERFSAKCLPNSPCSLEIQATKLEDSAVYFCASSQSEQGAYNEQFFGPGTRLTVL.

This clone was recorded once. V is TRBV19 and J is TRBJ1-1; TRBD1 matches at 8 bases. V dropped 3 bases and J dropped 10; count of bases not matched to a gene: 19. The CDR3 extends over 17 amino acids. Germline V gene sequence: CDR1 LNHDA, CDR2 SQIVND (reference sequence). This CDR3 is CASSIAADREVRGGAFF. The DNA of the CDR3 is TGTGCCAGTAGTATTGCGGCGGACAGGGAGGTTAGGGGAGGAGCTTTCTTT.